This TCR beta chain was identified in a study of cytomegalovirus exposure and HLA in healthy donors. The PCR used 60 Vbeta and 13 Jbeta primers. Clones were sequenced by immunoSEQ multiplex PCR, and TCRdb holds only the in-frame ones, with some missing. Its listing shows just over 150,000 clones. V was clipped by 7 bases and J by 4 bases, with 13 bases between them. CDR1 and CDR2 from the germline V gene are MRHNA and SNTAGT. The CDR3 has 13 amino acids. This TCR was recovered from an older woman in good health and CMV-seronegative. The sequenced material came from PBMCs. V and J are TRBV6-4 and TRBJ2-5, with D perhaps TRBD1 (6 bases). CDR3 protein: CASTLWTVETQYF. Written as DNA, the CDR3 is TGTGCCAGCACACTCTGGACAGTAGAGACCCAGTACTTC.